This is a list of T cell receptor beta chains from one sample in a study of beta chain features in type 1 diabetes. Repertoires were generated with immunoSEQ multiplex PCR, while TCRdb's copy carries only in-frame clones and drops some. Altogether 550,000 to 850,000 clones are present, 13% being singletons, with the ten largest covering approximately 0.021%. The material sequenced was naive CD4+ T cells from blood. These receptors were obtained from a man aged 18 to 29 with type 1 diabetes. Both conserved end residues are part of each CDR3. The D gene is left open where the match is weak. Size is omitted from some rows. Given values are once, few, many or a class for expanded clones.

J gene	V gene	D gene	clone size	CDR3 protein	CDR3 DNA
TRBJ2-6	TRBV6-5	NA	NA	CASSYRGAVLTF	TGTGCCAGCAGTTATCGGGGTGCCGTCCTGACTTTC
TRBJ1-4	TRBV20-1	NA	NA	CSARGGEKLFF	TGCAGTGCTAGGGGAGGTGAAAAACTGTTTTTT
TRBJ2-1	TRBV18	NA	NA	CASSPRINEQFF	TGTGCCAGCTCACCACGGATCAATGAGCAGTTCTTC
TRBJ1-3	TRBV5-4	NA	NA	CASSLESFSGNTIYF	TGTGCCAGCAGCTTGGAGTCGTTCTCTGGAAACACCATATATTTT
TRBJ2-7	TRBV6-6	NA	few	CASSPSYEQYF	TGTGCCAGCAGCCCCAGCTACGAGCAGTACTTC
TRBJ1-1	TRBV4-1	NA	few	CASSQDKFWIMNTEAFF	TGCGCCAGCAGCCAGGACAAGTTCTGGATCATGAACACTGAAGCTTTCTTT
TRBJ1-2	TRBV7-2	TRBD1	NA	CASSPGDRGRYGYTF	TGTGCCAGCAGCCCAGGGGACAGGGGGAGGTATGGCTACACCTTC
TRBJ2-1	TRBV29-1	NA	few	CSASTGSWYNEQFF	TGCAGCGCCTCTACAGGAAGCTGGTACAATGAGCAGTTCTTC
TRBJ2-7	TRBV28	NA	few	CASTDRLRGEQYF	TGTGCCAGCACGGACAGATTGCGAGGGGAGCAGTACTTC
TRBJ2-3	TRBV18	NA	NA	CASSPDLTDTQYF	TGTGCCAGCTCACCAGACCTAACAGATACGCAGTATTTT
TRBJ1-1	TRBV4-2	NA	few	CASSQGPDEGETEAFF	TGTGCCAGCAGCCAAGGACCTGACGAGGGAGAGACTGAAGCTTTCTTT